Sequencing of this T cell receptor beta chain was carried out in a study of technical replicates of blood from several donors (dated by TCRdb to about 2017). According to the germline V gene (reference sequence), CDR1 reads SEHNR and CDR2 reads FQNEAQ. Unmatched junction bases come to 14, with V trimmed by 0 bases and J by 1 base. The CDR3 spans 19 residues, from the cysteine through the phenylalanine. The read is trimmed to its CDR3 DNA, 57 bases read in frame from base 1. Library creation used the immunoSEQ multiplex PCR assay. Held by TCRdb, this immuneACCESS table contains in-frame sequences only and omits some clones. Under half of the omission traces to an unresolved V gene where checked; the cause of the rest is unknown. Across this sample there are roughly 80,000 clones, with about 94% seen only once. Of the sample, around 0.41% is held by the ten largest clones. On this clone: Its antigen remains unidentified. No quality values exist for individual bases; no much larger clone is one base distant.

Sequences were obtained from T cells isolated from PBMCs. The rearranged segments are TRBV7-9 and TRBJ2-5; 7 central nucleotides agree with TRBD2. The TCR sequence derives from a human donor in good health. The CDR3 has the sequence CASSLAPGEGIIIQETQYF. The sequenced DNA: TGTGCCAGCAGCTTAGCGCCGGGGGAGGGGATCATAATCCAAGAGACCCAGTACTTC.